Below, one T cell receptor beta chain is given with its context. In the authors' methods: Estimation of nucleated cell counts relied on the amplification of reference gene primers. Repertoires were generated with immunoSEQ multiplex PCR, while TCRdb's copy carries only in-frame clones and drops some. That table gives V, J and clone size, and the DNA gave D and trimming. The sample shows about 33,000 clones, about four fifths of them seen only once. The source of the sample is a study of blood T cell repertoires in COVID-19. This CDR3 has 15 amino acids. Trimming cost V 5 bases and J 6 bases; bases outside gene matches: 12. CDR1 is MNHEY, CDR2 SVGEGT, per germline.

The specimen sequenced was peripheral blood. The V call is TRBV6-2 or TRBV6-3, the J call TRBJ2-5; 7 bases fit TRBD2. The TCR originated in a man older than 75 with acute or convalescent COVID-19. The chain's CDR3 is CASSLAGTMRKTQYF. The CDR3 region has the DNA TGTGCCAGCAGTCTCGCAGGGACTATGAGAAAGACCCAGTACTTC.